The table lists the clone carrying this T cell receptor beta chain with a few counts. Study processing details: Reference gene primer amplification gave estimated nucleated cell counts. The repertoire was sequenced with immunoSEQ multiplex PCR; TCRdb's copy has only in-frame clones and lacks some. V, J and clone size derive from that table, while D and trimming were established from the DNA sequence. The sample records around 240,000 clones, more than 75% being singletons. Germline CDR1 is GTSNPN and CDR2 is SVGIG (reference sequence). The CDR3 covers 16 residues. V lost 4 bases and J lost 0, with 18 bases in between. The sample originates from a study of blood T cell repertoires in COVID-19. The wider study: The United States, Italy and Spain supplied acute and convalescent COVID-19 samples. T cells, B-cell-depleted T cells, or PBMCs supplied cDNA or gDNA.

This clonotype was obtained from a man aged 40-55 years with acute or convalescent COVID-19. The specimen sequenced was peripheral blood. The rearrangement joins TRBV30 to TRBJ1-1; D is possibly TRBD1 (6 bases). The CDR3 sequence is CAWTSRAGVMNTEAFF. The CDR3 coding sequence is TGTGCCTGGACCTCGCGGGCAGGGGTTATGAACACTGAAGCTTTCTTT.